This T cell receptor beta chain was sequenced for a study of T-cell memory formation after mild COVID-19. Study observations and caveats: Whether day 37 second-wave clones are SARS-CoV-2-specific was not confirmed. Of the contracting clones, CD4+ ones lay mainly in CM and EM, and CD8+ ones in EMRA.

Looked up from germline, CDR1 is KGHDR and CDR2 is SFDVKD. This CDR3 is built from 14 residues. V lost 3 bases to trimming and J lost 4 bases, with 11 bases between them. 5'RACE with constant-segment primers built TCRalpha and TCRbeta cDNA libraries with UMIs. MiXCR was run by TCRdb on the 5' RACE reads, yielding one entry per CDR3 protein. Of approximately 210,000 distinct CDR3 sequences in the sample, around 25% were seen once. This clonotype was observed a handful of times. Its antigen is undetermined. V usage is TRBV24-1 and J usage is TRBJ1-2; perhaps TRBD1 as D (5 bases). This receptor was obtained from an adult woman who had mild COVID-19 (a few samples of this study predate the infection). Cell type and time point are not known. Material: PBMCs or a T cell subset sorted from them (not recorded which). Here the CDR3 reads CATSDHQGIYGYTF. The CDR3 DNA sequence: TGTGCCACCAGTGATCATCAGGGAATCTATGGCTACACCTTC.